This T cell receptor beta chain was identified in a study of neoadjuvant nivolumab and ipilimumab in lung cancer. Study-wide background: Patients got nivolumab 3 mg/kg on days 1, 15 and 29; combination added ipilimumab 1 mg/kg day 1.

Germline CDR1 is SGHRS and CDR2 is YFSETQ. V shed 3 bases, J shed 6 bases, and the junction held 12 bases outside the gene matches. The CDR3 covers 15 residues. Assay: immunoSEQ multiplex PCR; the TCRdb copy retains only in-frame clones and omits some. The data hold 2,500 to 4,000 clones, with over 75% observed a single time. A word on this clone: The target antigen is unknown.

The study, taken as a whole, reports: Blood richness before therapy tracked richness in tumors resected after neoadjuvant therapy. From pretherapy to surgery, tumor richness and clonality rose with dual therapy. Compared with tumor-adjacent uninvolved lung, resected tumors showed greater richness and clonality.

The TCR was taken from an adult with non-small cell lung cancer. V usage is TRBV5-1 and J usage is TRBJ2-7, with 7 bases matching TRBD2. Sequenced here: tumor tissue, sampled after neoadjuvant nivolumab, alone or with ipilimumab, at or shortly before surgery. CDR3 amino acids: CASSSVSRELGEQYF. CDR3 in DNA: TGCGCCAGCAGCTCCGTTTCGCGGGAGTTGGGCGAGCAGTACTTC.